A selection of T cell receptor beta chains follows, all from one sample in a study of PD-L1 blockade in urothelial cancer. Generated by immunoSEQ multiplex PCR, the TCRdb table keeps only in-frame clones and is missing some. The table lists approximately 20,000 clones, around 87% of them singletons, with more than 15% in the top ten. This specimen consisted of PBMCs, obtained around atezolizumab (anti-PD-L1) treatment. The receptor source for this set is a woman aged 55-70 years with urothelial cancer. The CDR3 runs from the conserved cysteine through the conserved F or W. The D gene is left open where the match is weak. The size field is filled for only some rows; it gives once, few, many or a size class.

V gene	D gene	J gene	clone size	CDR3 DNA	CDR3 protein
TRBV7-2	.	TRBJ1-4	.	TGTGCCAGCAGCTTACAAGGAGGTGTGGGAAAACTGTTTTTT	CASSLQGGVGKLFF
TRBV19	.	TRBJ2-3	.	TGTGCCAGTAGTACCCTCAGCTGGGGGCAAACCCGCACAGATACGCAGTATTTT	CASSTLSWGQTRTDTQYF
TRBV9	TRBD2	TRBJ2-1	.	TGTGCCAGCAGCGTAGATAGCCGACTAGCGGGGACTGATGAGCAGTTCTTC	CASSVDSRLAGTDEQFF
TRBV5-4	.	TRBJ1-2	.	TGTGCCAGCAGCTTGCACACCGGCTACACCTTC	CASSLHTGYTF
TRBV7-8	TRBD2	TRBJ2-1	.	TGTGCCAGCAGCTACTCCGGGACTAGCGGGGGCCATGAGCAGTTCTTC	CASSYSGTSGGHEQFF
TRBV28	.	TRBJ2-7	.	TGTGCCAGCAGGATGGGACACTTGAGCTCCTACGAGCAGTACTTC	CASRMGHLSSYEQYF
TRBV11-2	TRBD1	TRBJ1-3	.	TGTGCCAGCAGCGGTACGGACAGGGCTGGAAACACCATATATTTT	CASSGTDRAGNTIYF
TRBV19	TRBD2	TRBJ2-3	.	TGTGCCAGTAGTTCCAGCGGGAGAGGAGCAGATACGCAGTATTTT	CASSSSGRGADTQYF
TRBV29-1	.	TRBJ2-1	.	TGCAGCGTTGAAATAAATGAGCAGTTCTTC	CSVEINEQFF
TRBV2	.	TRBJ2-5	once	TGTGCCAGCAGCGCTATGTACCAAGAGACCCAGTACTTC	CASSAMYQETQYF
TRBV2	.	TRBJ2-6	.	TGTGCCAGCAGTGAGCTCAGCTCTGGGGCCAACGTCCTGACTTTC	CASSELSSGANVLTF
TRBV10-3	.	TRBJ1-5	.	TGTGCCATCAGTGAGTCGAACGGGAACCAGCCCCAGCATTTT	CAISESNGNQPQHF
TRBV19	.	TRBJ1-2	.	TGTGCCAGTAGTATAGGGGCAAGATCCAACTATGGCTACACCTTC	CASSIGARSNYGYTF
TRBV6-5	.	TRBJ1-2	.	TGTGCCAGCAGTTACCCGGCAGCGGGAGGCTACACCTTC	CASSYPAAGGYTF
TRBV9	TRBD1	TRBJ1-5	few	TGTGCCAGCAGCGAGGGACAGATAAATCAGCCCCAGCATTTT	CASSEGQINQPQHF
TRBV5-8	TRBD1	TRBJ1-5	.	TGTGCCAGCAGCTCGGACAGGGGGAGCAATCAGCCCCAGCATTTT	CASSSDRGSNQPQHF
TRBV28	.	TRBJ1-5	once	TGTGCCAGCAGTTTAAGGTCGGGATCCTATAGCAATCAGCCCCAGCATTTT	CASSLRSGSYSNQPQHF
TRBV5-1	.	TRBJ2-7	.	TGCGCCAGCAGCTTATCAGGGATCTCCTACGAGCAGTACTTC	CASSLSGISYEQYF
TRBV28	.	TRBJ2-7	.	TGTGCCAGCAGCGGGGGGCCAGGGCTCTCCTACGAGCAGTACTTC	CASSGGPGLSYEQYF
TRBV18	TRBD1	TRBJ2-2	.	TGTGCCAGCTCACCTGGACAGGGGAGTACGACCGGGGAGCTGTTTTTT	CASSPGQGSTTGELFF
TRBV6-5	.	TRBJ1-4	.	TGTGCCAGCAGTTACTCGGCAGGGTGGGCGGAAAAACTGTTTTTT	CASSYSAGWAEKLFF
TRBV7-3	TRBD2	TRBJ2-1	.	TGTGCCAGCAGCTTAAGTGCAGCGGGAGTATATAATGAGCAGTTCTTC	CASSLSAAGVYNEQFF
TRBV15	.	TRBJ2-2	few	TGTGCCACCAGCAGAGATGGGGCGGGACGGAACACCGGGGAGCTGTTTTTT	CATSRDGAGRNTGELFF
TRBV30	TRBD1	TRBJ2-7	.	TGTGCCTGGAGTCCGAAGGGGGCAAGCTACGAGCAGTACTTC	CAWSPKGASYEQYF